These 25 T cell receptor beta chains share one sample of origin, sequenced in a study of tumor and adjacent non-tumor tissue in lung cancer. The template was RNA from unsorted bulk tissue. TCRbeta libraries were built with three rounds of nested PCR, modified from ARM-PCR. MiXCR was run by TCRdb on the multiplex PCR reads, yielding one entry per CDR3 protein. The table shows more than 95,000 distinct CDR3 sequences, with 60% to 70% occurring only once. Specimen: lung tumor tissue. The source of these receptors is a man aged 25-45 years with non-small cell lung cancer.

The V call is TRBV6-5, the J call TRBJ1-2; D remains ambiguous. The germline V gene encodes CDR1 MNHEY and CDR2 SVGAGI. Trimming shortened V by 0 bases and J by 0 bases, and 17 bases separated the two germline ends. The CDR3 has 18 amino acids. CDR3 amino acids: CASSYSPSAGLTNYGYTF. The DNA of the CDR3 is TGTGCCAGCAGTTACTCCCCCTCTGCGGGGTTAACTAACTATGGCTACACCTTC.

Regarding this clonotype: The junction does not match germline at one end; this may be a read error. This sequence joins TRBV4-1 and TRBJ1-2, with a weak D call TRBD1 (5 bases). The CDR3 consists of 16 residues. CDR1 and CDR2 (germline): MGHRA, YSYEKL. The CDR3 bases are TGCGCCAGCAGCCACGGCAGGGTTTCGTTCGGCTATGGCTATACCTTC. This encodes CASSHGRVSFGYGYTF.

As regards this clonotype: One end of the junction varies from germline; a read error may be responsible. The chain uses TRBV6-1 and TRBJ2-1, with 14 bases identical to TRBD2. Germline V lookup: CDR1 MNHNS, CDR2 SASEGT. The CDR3 runs 18 residues. CDR3 residues: CASSEPPGLAGVRNERFF. The CDR3 DNA is TGTGCCAGCAGTGAACCCCCGGGACTAGCGGGAGTTCGTAATGAGCGGTTCTTC.

To note about this clonotype: At one boundary the junction diverges from the germline segment, which might be a read error. The rearrangement links TRBV28 to TRBJ1-2, with 7 bases identical to TRBD1. The CDR3 is made up of 12 amino acids. The V gene's germline CDR1 is MDHEN and CDR2 SYDVKM. The CDR3 DNA sequence: TGTGCCAACTACGACAGGGAGAATGGCTACGCCTTC. This translates into CANYDRENGYAF.

On this clonotype itself: A clone one base away is much larger, so this may be a read error. The rearrangement joins TRBV5-6 to TRBJ2-7; a weak D match, TRBD2 (5 bases). V was shortened by 4 bases and J by 3 bases, with 14 bases between the two germline ends. Germline V CDR1 and CDR2: SGHDT, YYEEEE. The CDR3 sequence is 14 residues long. The CDR3: CASSKLDRGYEQYF. The CDR3 bases are TGTGCCAGCAGCAAACTGGACCGGGGCTACGAGCAGTACTTC.

In its sample, this clonotype was seen once. This sequence may be a read error, since a much larger clone differs from it by one base. The CDR3: CASSQYRGGGQLQHF. CDR3 DNA sequence: TGTGCCAGCAGTCAGTACAGGGGTGGGGGTCAGCTCCAGCATTTT. The chain employs TRBV6-5 and TRBJ1-5; the match to TRBD1 covers 7 bases. Germline values: CDR1 MNHEY, CDR2 SVGAGI. CDR3 length equals 15 residues.

With respect to this clonotype: A single base separates this from a much larger clone, so it may be a read error. The V and J genes are TRBV29-1 and TRBJ1-2; maybe TRBD1 (6 bases). The V gene lost 4 bases and the J gene lost 4 bases, with 13 bases spanning the gap. CDR1 SQVTM and CDR2 ANQGSEA come from the germline V gene. The CDR3 has 13 residues. CDR3 nucleotides: TGCAGCGTTGGAGATCAGGGGTTCTATGGCTACACCTTC. This gives the protein CSVGDQGFYGYTF.

With respect to this clonotype: The CDR3 carries no conserved terminal phenylalanine or tryptophan, so it likely arises from a read error. The chain couples TRBV20-1 to TRBJ1-5, with TRBD1 identical over 9 bases. This CDR3 has 12 residues. The germline gives CDR1 DFQATT, CDR2 SNEGSKA (reference sequence). Losses at the gene ends were 4 bases for V and 9 bases for J; bases not matched to a gene: 4. The CDR3, as DNA: TGCAGTGCTAACAGGGGGCGCGGGCCCCAGCATTCT. Translation: CSANRGRGPQHS.

Points on this clonotype: One junction end disagrees with the germline gene, perhaps due to a read error. The chain joins TRBV6-5 to TRBJ2-2; the D gene is possibly TRBD2 (6 bases). Germline V gene data show CDR1 as MNHEY and CDR2 as SVGAGI. The CDR3 runs 15 residues. CDR3 residues: CASSAWGSRSGELFF. CDR3 in DNA: TGTGCCAGCAGTGCCTGGGGCAGCCGATCGGGGGAGCTGTTTTTC.

This clonotype was seen many times. This chain links TRBV20-1 with TRBJ2-5, with TRBD2 identical over 11 bases. Unmatched junction bases numbered 5, after V lost 3 bases and J lost 5 bases. CDR1 DFQATT and CDR2 SNEGSKA come from the germline V gene (reference sequence). There are 14 residues in the CDR3. The CDR3 protein is CSASSGRALETQYF. DNA of the CDR3: TGCAGTGCTAGTAGCGGGAGGGCCTTGGAGACCCAGTACTTC.

Worth noting for this clonotype: A clone one base away is much larger, so this may be a read error. The chain recombines TRBV12-3 or TRBV12-4 with TRBJ2-5; tentatively, D is TRBD1 (5 bases). CDR3 length: 14 amino acids. The CDR3 reads CASTSYRSQATQYF. The CDR3 DNA is TGTGCCAGCACCTCTTACAGGTCCCAAGCGACCCAGTACTTC.

The chain combines TRBV7-3 with TRBJ1-1, with D unresolved. This CDR3 has 13 amino acids. CDR1 and CDR2 (germline): SGHTA, FQGTGA. V lost 1 base, J lost 5 bases, and 8 bases lay in between. CDR3 sequence reads: CASSLSQKTEAFF. The CDR3 nucleotides are TGTGCCAGCAGCTTAAGCCAGAAGACTGAAGCTTTCTTT. The full variable domain, rest sourced from reference TRBV7-3 and TRBJ1-1, is GAGVSQTPSNKVTEKGKYVELRCDPISGHTALYWYRQSLGQGPEFLIYFQGTGAADDSGLPNDRFFAVRPEGSVSTLKIQRTERGDSAVYLCASSLSQKTEAFFGQGTRLTVV.

Concerning this clonotype: One end of the junction fails to match germline, which may point to a read error. The rearrangement joins TRBV20-1 to TRBJ1-1, with 7 bases that match TRBD1. The CDR3 extends over 15 amino acids. From germline, CDR1 is DFQATT and CDR2 SNEGSKA (reference sequence). The CDR3 DNA follows: TGCAGTGTTAGAGATTCAGGGACAGCGAACACTGAAGCTATCTTT. It specifies CSVRDSGTANTEAIF.

This clonotype has a single count. A much larger clone lies a single base off, so this may be a read error. The J gene is TRBJ1-4, the V gene TRBV5-4, with a tentative D call TRBD1 (6 bases). The CDR3 length is 13 residues. The germline gives CDR1 SGHNT, CDR2 YYREEE (reference sequence). The CDR3: CASSRQGNEELFF. CDR3 coding DNA: TGTGCCAGCAGCCGTCAGGGGAATGAAGAACTGTTTTTT.

With respect to this clonotype: Mismatch with germline at one junction end may stem from a read error. This chain joins TRBV4-1 and TRBJ1-1; D gene unclear. Germline CDR1 and CDR2: MGHRA and YSYEKL. CDR3 length: 15 residues. CDR3 sequence (DNA): TGCACCAGCAGTAAGCCTGCCTCTGGGAACACTGAAGCTTTCTTT. This sequence encodes CTSSKPASGNTEAFF.

Note on this clonotype: This may stem from a read error, because a much larger clone lies one nucleotide away. The chain joins TRBV13 to TRBJ2-3; D possibly uses TRBD1 or TRBD2 (5 bases each). This CDR3 has 15 amino acids. Between the trimmed V and J ends, which lost 6 bases and 4 bases, there was a span of 17 bases. Germline values: CDR1 PRHDT, CDR2 FYEKMQ (reference sequence). CDR3 sequence reads: CASSWDPQTSDTQYF. Here the CDR3 DNA reads TGTGCCAGCAGTTGGGACCCACAGACGTCAGATACGCAGTATTTT.

On this clonotype itself: The germline gene is not matched at one end of the junction; a read error may be the cause. CDR3: CVSSSRQGGTEQSF. CDR3 bases: TGTGTCAGTAGCTCCCGCCAGGGAGGGACTGAGCAGTCCTTC. This sequence joins TRBV11-2 and TRBJ2-1; TRBD2 matches 7 bases. Germline V gives CDR1 SGHAT, CDR2 FQNNGV. The CDR3 totals 14 residues. Full variable domain (outside the CDR3, taken from reference TRBV11-2 and TRBJ2-1): EAGVAQSPRYKIIEKRQSVAFWCNPISGHATLYWYQQILGQGPKLLIQFQNNGVVDDSQLPKDRFSAERLKGVDSTLKIQPAKLEDSAVYLCVSSSRQGGTEQSFGPGTRLTVL.

Many counts were recorded for this clonotype. The V call is TRBV20-1, the J call TRBJ2-7; 8 bases are shared with TRBD2. J gave up 7 bases and V 1 base, and 6 bases lay outside the gene matches. Germline V CDR1 and CDR2: DFQATT, SNEGSKA (reference sequence). The CDR3 runs to 13 residues. The CDR3 bases are TGCAGTGCTAGAGCCCCGGGGGGGTGGGAGCAGTACTTC. Translation gives CSARAPGGWEQYF.

On this clonotype: Sequence at one end of the junction differs from germline and may be a read error. The V call is TRBV29-1, the J call TRBJ2-2, with 8 bases lining up with TRBD1. Germline V gene lookup returns CDR1 SQVTM and CDR2 ANQGSEA. The CDR3 runs 14 residues. The DNA of the CDR3 is TGCAGCGTCGGGGACAGGAGGAACACCGGGGAGCTGTATTTT. As protein: CSVGDRRNTGELYF.

Of note for this clonotype: This sequence may be a read error, since a much larger clone differs from it by one base. J is TRBJ2-3 and V is TRBV4-2; 9 nucleotides align to TRBD2. Trimming removed 0 bases from V and 6 bases from J; junction bases left unmatched: 10. CDR1 is LGHNA and CDR2 is YNFKEQ in the germline V gene. CDR3 size: 17 residues. The DNA for the CDR3 is TGTGCCAGCAGCCAAGATTGGGCGGGAGGGTCGCGGGATACGCAGTATTTT. It codes for CASSQDWAGGSRDTQYF.

This chain connects TRBV24-1 to TRBJ2-1, with D hard to call. Germline CDR1 is KGHDR and CDR2 is SFDVKD. V was cut by 8 bases and J by 7 bases, with 8 bases left in between. This CDR3 comprises 11 residues. Here the CDR3 DNA reads TGTGCCACCATCTTAGAAAATGAGCAGTTCTTC. This encodes CATILENEQFF.

A note on this clonotype: One end of the junction does not line up with germline, which may come from a read error. V gene TRBV20-1 combines with J gene TRBJ2-2; D is perhaps TRBD2 (6 bases). Germline-derived CDR1 and CDR2 are DFQATT and SNEGSKA (reference sequence). The CDR3 runs to 16 residues. The CDR3 region is CSAGAYGGSVSGQLLF. CDR3 DNA sequence: TGCAGTGCTGGAGCCTATGGAGGGAGTGTATCCGGGCAGCTGCTTTTT.

This clonotype has a count of ten or more. The CDR3 loop reads CSVDKRTSGEQYF. The DNA of the CDR3 is TGCAGCGTTGACAAGCGGACTAGCGGCGAGCAGTACTTC. The chain joins TRBV29-1 to TRBJ2-7; 10 positions match TRBD2. V was pared by 3 bases and J by 6 bases, with 5 bases of the junction left unmatched. The germline CDR1 and CDR2 sequences are SQVTM and ANQGSEA. The CDR3 is 13 residues long.

In regard to this clonotype: This could be a read error, since a much larger clone is one nucleotide away. The rearrangement links TRBV4-1 to TRBJ2-5; the D is unclear. V was clipped by 4 bases and J by 0 bases, with 9 bases between them. CDR3 length: 14 amino acids. Germline V gene lookup returns CDR1 MGHRA and CDR2 YSYEKL. CDR3 sequence reads: CASSPVEDQETQYF. CDR3 bases: TGCGCCAGCAGCCCAGTGGAAGACCAAGAGACCCAGTACTTC.

In its sample, this clonotype was seen once. CDR3 in DNA: TGTGCCAGCAGCTTAGATCAGGGGGCCCCCTACGAGCAGTACTTC. Translated, it gives CASSLDQGAPYEQYF. The V call is TRBV11-2, the J call TRBJ2-7; 8 positions agree with TRBD1. J gave up 2 bases and V 0 bases, and 3 bases lay outside the gene matches. This CDR3 is 15 amino acids long. The germline V gene encodes CDR1 SGHAT and CDR2 FQNNGV.